Each of the 7 T cell receptor beta chains below was sequenced from the same sample in a study of blood T cell repertoires in COVID-19. Produced via immunoSEQ multiplex PCR; TCRdb's table is partial and in-frame only. The data contain hundreds of thousands of clones, more than 80% of them singletons. Material: peripheral blood. These receptors were obtained from a woman aged 25 to 39 with COVID-19, enrolled during active disease.

The V and J genes are TRBV4-2 and TRBJ2-6, with D possibly being TRBD1 (5 bases). The CDR3 extends over 17 amino acids. Germline V CDR1 and CDR2: LGHNA, YNFKEQ. V was pared by 1 base and J by 2 bases, with 12 bases between. CDR3 sequence: CASSQVRGAAGANVLTF. In DNA form, the CDR3 reads TGTGCCAGCAGCCAAGTAAGGGGCGCGGCTGGGGCCAACGTCCTGACTTTC.

The chain links TRBV5-4 to TRBJ2-3; D gene unclear. Germline-derived CDR1 and CDR2 are SGHNT and YYREEE (reference sequence). With 4 bases removed from V and 1 base from J, the gap between germline ends came to 10 bases. The CDR3 runs 14 residues. This CDR3 is CASSTVSRTDTQYF. The CDR3 DNA reads as TGTGCCAGCAGCACCGTCAGTCGCACAGATACGCAGTATTTT. The full variable domain, completed using reference TRBV5-4 and TRBJ2-3, is ETGVTQSPTHLIKTRGQQVTLRCSSQSGHNTVSWYQQALGQGPQFIFQYYREEENGRGNFPPRFSGLQFPNYSSELNVNALELDDSALYLCASSTVSRTDTQYFGPGTRLTVL.

V and J are TRBV27 and TRBJ2-2; D ambiguous. The V gene's germline CDR1 is MNHEY and CDR2 SMNVEV (reference sequence). There are 13 residues in the CDR3. V dropped 5 bases and J dropped 1 base, with 5 bases sitting between them. The CDR3 spells CASSNKNTGELFF. The CDR3 bases are TGTGCCAGCAGTAACAAGAACACCGGGGAGCTGTTTTTT.

CDR3 loop: CASSETSGGVDTQYF. The CDR3 bases are TGTGCCAGCAGTGAAACTAGCGGGGGTGTCGATACGCAGTATTTT. J is TRBJ2-3 and V is TRBV6-1; 11 bases are shared with TRBD2. CDR1 is MNHNS and CDR2 is SASEGT in the germline V gene. Trimming cost V 2 bases and J 6 bases; bases outside gene matches: 4. The CDR3 runs 15 residues.

The V call is TRBV10-1, the J call TRBJ2-7; a possible D gene is TRBD1 (6 bases). V was shortened by 5 bases and J by 6 bases, with 8 bases between the two germline ends. Germline V gene sequence: CDR1 WNHNN, CDR2 SYGVQD (reference sequence). This CDR3 is built from 11 residues. In DNA form, the CDR3 reads TGCGCCAGCAGTAAACAGGGCGAGCAGTACTTC. This sequence encodes CASSKQGEQYF.

V is TRBV7-9 and J is TRBJ2-2; 10 bases are shared with TRBD1. Per the germline V gene, CDR1 is SEHNR and CDR2 is FQNEAQ (reference sequence). This CDR3 spans 16 amino acids. V was pared by 1 base and J by 4 bases, with 3 bases of the junction left unmatched. The CDR3 spells CASSLGQGASTGELFF. The CDR3 DNA reads TGTGCCAGCAGCTTAGGACAGGGGGCTAGCACCGGGGAGCTGTTTTTT.

The chain combines TRBV15 with TRBJ2-3, with 9 bases that match TRBD1. V trimming: 0 bases; J trimming: 5 bases; junction bases outside the gene matches: 6. The CDR3 has 16 amino acids. Germline V CDR1 and CDR2: LNHNV, YYDKDF (reference sequence). The CDR3 here is CATSRDQGTGKDTQYF. CDR3 nucleotides: TGTGCCACCAGCAGAGATCAAGGGACAGGGAAAGATACGCAGTATTTT. The full variable domain, in which reference TRBV15 and TRBJ2-3 provide the parts outside the CDR3, is DAMVIQNPRYQVTQFGKPVTLSCSQTLNHNVMYWYQQKSSQAPKLLFHYYDKDFNNEADTPDNFQSRRPNTSFCFLDIRSPGLGDTAMYLCATSRDQGTGKDTQYFGPGTRLTVL.